This T cell receptor beta chain was sequenced in a study of glioma-infiltrating T cells. This clonotype came up many times. Its antigen is currently unknown. Whole-study findings and limits: Above-expected tissue-blood divergence occurred in all gliomas, most in low-grade ones.

The CDR3 has 14 amino acids. The V end was cut by 6 bases, the J end by 4 bases, with 15 bases between. CDR1 and CDR2 from the germline V gene are KGHSH and LQKENI. The iRepertoire nested amplicon-rescue multiplex PCR amplified TCR alpha and beta CDR3s from RNA. One-step reverse transcription and amplification started from approximately 100-400 ng of tissue mRNA or PBMC total RNA. TCRdb redid the calling of the multiplex PCR reads with MiXCR, one entry per CDR3 protein. Of tens of thousands of distinct CDR3 sequences listed, approximately 40% are singletons. The sample comprised glioma tissue, nonneoplastic brain tissue, or PBMCs (not recorded which). The TCR sequence derives from a human donor with low-grade glioma or glioblastoma, undergoing nonglioma brain surgery, or in good health (not recorded which). This rearrangement joins TRBV18 to TRBJ2-5, with D perhaps TRBD1 (5 bases). The CDR3 loop is CASSERTYPETQYF. CDR3 DNA sequence: TGTGCCAGCTCGGAGAGGACATACCCAGAGACCCAGTACTTC.